This paragraph covers one T cell receptor beta chain sequence. Its specificity is not known. This sample stems from a study of siplizumab effects on memory and regulatory T cells. Study findings and constraints: Naive T cells appeared more varied than memory cells and looked like key alloresponse contributors. Whether proliferating Tregs in siplizumab cultures suppress was not functionally confirmed.

The CDR3 has 15 residues. The V and J ends lost 0 bases and 8 bases, in that order; junction bases with no gene match: 6. Germline assignment: CDR1 MGHRA and CDR2 YSYEKL. The method was immunoSEQ multiplex PCR; TCRdb's version includes in-frame clones alone and lacks a portion of them. This sample has over 100,000 clones, with about 90% found just once. The origin of this receptor is a human donor in good health. Source material: Tregs sorted from blood. The rearrangement joins TRBV4-1 to TRBJ1-2, with 10 bases fitting TRBD1. CDR3 DNA sequence: TGCGCCAGCAGCCAAGACGGACAGGGGGAGAGAGGCTACACCTTC. Translating it yields CASSQDGQGERGYTF.